The 6 T cell receptor beta chains in this list originate from one sample, sequenced in a study of OX40 agonist ivuxolimab in advanced cancers. TCRdb's table, derived via immunoSEQ multiplex PCR, lists solely in-frame clones and lacks some. The sample lists about 61,000 clones; 92% were seen once. Sequencing was performed on CD4+ or CD8+ T cells sorted from blood, taken in a trial of the OX40 agonist ivuxolimab. Source of these receptors: an adult with an advanced solid tumor such as melanoma, head and neck, liver or kidney cancer.

V gene TRBV6-5 combines with J gene TRBJ2-3; 14 positions match TRBD2. CDR1 is MNHEY, CDR2 SVGAGI, per germline. The V and J ends lost 4 bases and 3 bases, in that order; junction bases with no gene match: 3. The CDR3 sequence is 16 residues long. Here the CDR3 DNA reads TGTGCCAGCAGTTCCGGGACTAGCGGGAGTACAGATACGCAGTATTTT. Translated: CASSSGTSGSTDTQYF.

With regard to this clone: Other DNA sequences from this sample encode an identical CDR3 as well. This sequence joins TRBV11-2 and TRBJ1-5; no clear D. In germline, CDR1 is SGHAT, CDR2 FQNNGV. The V end lost 5 bases, the J end lost 0 bases, and 5 bases lay between the germline ends. This CDR3 region has 13 residues. The DNA for the CDR3 is TGTGCCAGCAGCCTACTTAGCAATCAGCCCCAGCATTTT. Protein product: CASSLLSNQPQHF.

V gene TRBV9 combines with J gene TRBJ1-3; a possible D gene is TRBD1 (5 bases). Between the trimmed V and J ends, which lost 0 bases and 2 bases, there was a span of 9 bases. The CDR3 is 15 residues long. Germline lookup yields CDR1 SGDLS and CDR2 YYNGEE. CDR3 loop: CASSVGGGTGNTIYF. The CDR3 DNA reads as TGTGCCAGCAGCGTAGGTGGGGGGACTGGAAACACCATATATTTT.

The rearrangement links TRBV16 to TRBJ2-5, with unresolved D. CDR3 length equals 15 residues. V lost 4 bases to trimming and J lost 1 base, with 13 bases between them. CDR1 KGHSY and CDR2 FQNENV come from the germline V gene. This chain's CDR3 is CASSRSPGSQETQYF. DNA for the CDR3: TGTGCCAGCAGCCGGTCCCCCGGCAGCCAAGAGACCCAGTACTTC.

In this sample, this clone turned up once. CDR3 in DNA: TGTGCCAGCAGTTGGGCGGGGACCATGAACACTGAAGCTTTCTTT. The encoded protein is CASSWAGTMNTEAFF. This chain links TRBV27 with TRBJ1-1; D may be TRBD1 (5 bases). The CDR3 is made up of 15 amino acids. Looked up from germline, CDR1 is MNHEY and CDR2 is SMNVEV (reference sequence). The ends were cut back, 4 bases at V and 0 bases at J, with 12 bases in the middle.

The CDR3 nucleotides are TGTGCCAGCAGTGAGATGGGAGGGCGAGATACGCAGTATTTT. It encodes CASSEMGGRDTQYF. The rearrangement joins TRBV6-4 to TRBJ2-3, with 7 bases fitting TRBD2. Germline loops: CDR1 MRHNA, CDR2 SNTAGT. V was pared by 3 bases and J by 5 bases, with 5 bases of the junction left unmatched. The CDR3 is 14 residues long.